This T cell receptor beta chain was sequenced for a study of early T cells in non-severe SARS-CoV-2 infection. The overall study: Chains were not paired, and sequencing was done on bulk RNA from unsorted whole blood.

This clonotype was seen only a few times. Its antigen is not identified. Study-level points and caveats: Anti-spike CD8 specificities were favored by VDJdb matching, whose results missed private and CD4 specificities.

Unique molecular identifiers (one per individual cDNA molecule) were attached. TCRdb independently ran MiXCR on the 5' RACE reads; one entry per CDR3 protein. The sample consists of more than 75,000 distinct CDR3 sequences, less than 15% of them appearing once. V was cut by 3 bases and J by 6 bases, with 15 bases left in between. The germline CDR1 and CDR2 sequences are SEHNR and FQNEAQ (reference sequence). CDR3 length: 15 amino acids. The chain couples TRBV7-9 to TRBJ2-1, with a tentative D call TRBD1 (6 bases). The origin of this receptor is an adult who was a healthcare worker with PCR-confirmed SARS-CoV-2 infection or an uninfected control (not recorded which). Sequenced input: whole blood. The CDR3 reads CASSLRGSTANEQFF. The CDR3 region has the DNA TGTGCCAGCAGCTTGAGGGGGTCAACCGCCAATGAGCAGTTCTTC. Based on the CDR3 plus reference TRBV7-9 and TRBJ2-1, the full variable domain is DTGVSQNPRHKITKRGQNVTFRCDPISEHNRLYWYRQTLGQGPEFLTYFQNEAQLEKSRLLSDRFSAERPKGSFSTLEIQRTEQGDSAMYLCASSLRGSTANEQFFGPGTRLTVL.